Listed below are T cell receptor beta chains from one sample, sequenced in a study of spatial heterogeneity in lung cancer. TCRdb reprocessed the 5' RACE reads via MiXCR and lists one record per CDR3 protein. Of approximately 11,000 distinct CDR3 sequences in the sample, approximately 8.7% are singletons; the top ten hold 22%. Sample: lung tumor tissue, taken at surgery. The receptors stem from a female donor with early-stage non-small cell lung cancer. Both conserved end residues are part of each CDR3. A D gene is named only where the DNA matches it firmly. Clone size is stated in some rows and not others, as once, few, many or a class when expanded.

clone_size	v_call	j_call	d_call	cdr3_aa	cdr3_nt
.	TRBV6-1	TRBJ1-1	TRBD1	CASSPRGTANTEAFF	TGTGCCAGCAGTCCCCGCGGGACAGCGAACACTGAAGCTTTCTTT
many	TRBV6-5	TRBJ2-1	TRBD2	CASSSRSSGAYNEQFF	TGTGCCAGCAGTTCCCGGAGTAGCGGGGCCTACAATGAGCAGTTCTTC
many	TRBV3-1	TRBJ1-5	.	CASRGQGDNQPQHF	TGTGCCAGCAGGGGCCAGGGTGACAATCAGCCCCAGCATTTT
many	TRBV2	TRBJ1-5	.	CASYKGGNQHF	TGTGCCAGCTATAAGGGGGGGAACCAGCATTTT
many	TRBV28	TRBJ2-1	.	CASRPDWSSYNEQFF	TGTGCCAGCAGGCCTGACTGGAGCTCCTACAATGAGCAGTTCTTC
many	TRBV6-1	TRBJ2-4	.	CASTLVLVRGAKNIQYF	TGTGCCAGCACCCTCGTTCTGGTACGGGGGGCCAAAAACATTCAGTACTTC
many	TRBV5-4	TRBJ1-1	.	CASGENRVRNTEAFF	TGTGCCAGCGGAGAAAACAGGGTCCGAAACACTGAAGCTTTCTTT
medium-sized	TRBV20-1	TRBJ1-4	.	CSAPLRGATNEKLFF	TGCAGTGCTCCCCTACGGGGAGCAACTAATGAAAAACTGTTTTTT
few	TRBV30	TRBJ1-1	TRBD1	CAFGQGNTEAFF	TGTGCCTTCGGACAGGGGAACACTGAAGCTTTCTTT
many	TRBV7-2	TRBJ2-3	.	CASSLRWGSTDTQYF	TGTGCCAGCAGCCTCCGGTGGGGCAGCACAGATACGCAGTATTTT
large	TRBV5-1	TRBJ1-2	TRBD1	CASSQGASDYGYTF	TGCGCCAGCAGCCAGGGGGCATCTGACTATGGCTACACCTTC
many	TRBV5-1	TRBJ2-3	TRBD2	CASSLAGVAGTTDTQYF	TGCGCCAGCAGCTTGGCGGGAGTAGCGGGGACCACAGATACGCAGTATTTT
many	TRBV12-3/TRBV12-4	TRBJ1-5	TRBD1	CASSLQGADQPQHF	TGTGCCAGCAGTCTACAGGGGGCAGATCAGCCCCAGCATTTT
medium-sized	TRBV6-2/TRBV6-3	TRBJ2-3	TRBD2	CASRASGLAGRPTQYF	TGTGCCAGCAGGGCCTCCGGACTAGCGGGGAGGCCTACGCAGTATTTT
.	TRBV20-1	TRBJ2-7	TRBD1	CSVLTDRETGQYF	TGCAGTGTCTTAACGGACAGGGAGACGGGGCAGTACTTC
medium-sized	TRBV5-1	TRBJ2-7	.	CASSLEAVTRSYEQYF	TGCGCCAGCAGCTTGGAGGCGGTCACCCGTTCCTACGAGCAGTACTTC
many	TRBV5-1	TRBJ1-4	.	CASKIGANEKLFF	TGCGCCAGCAAAATAGGGGCGAATGAAAAACTGTTTTTT
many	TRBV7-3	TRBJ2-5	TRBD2	CASSLRLAGVSETQYF	TGTGCCAGCAGCTTAAGGCTAGCGGGGGTCTCAGAGACCCAGTACTTC
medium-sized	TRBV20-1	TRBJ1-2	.	CSARDTGTEYGYTF	TGCAGTGCTAGAGATACCGGGACTGAGTATGGCTACACCTTC
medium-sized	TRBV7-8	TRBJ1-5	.	CASSSLGQPQHF	TGTGCCAGCAGCTCCCTGGGTCAGCCCCAGCATTTT
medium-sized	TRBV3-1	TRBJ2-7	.	CASSLSAETYEQYF	TGTGCCAGCAGCCTGTCGGCCGAAACCTACGAGCAGTACTTC
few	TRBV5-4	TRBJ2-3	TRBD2	CASTVKRGGQATDTQYF	TGTGCCAGCACCGTAAAGCGGGGGGGCCAAGCTACAGATACGCAGTATTTT
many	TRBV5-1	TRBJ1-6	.	CASSDRAYNSPLHF	TGCGCCAGCAGCGATAGGGCCTATAATTCACCCCTCCACTTT
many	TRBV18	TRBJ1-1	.	CASSPPKGPNTEAFF	TGTGCCAGCTCACCACCGAAGGGTCCTAACACTGAAGCTTTCTTT
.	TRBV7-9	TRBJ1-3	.	CASSFTAGNTIYF	TGTGCCAGCAGCTTCACGGCTGGAAACACCATATATTTT
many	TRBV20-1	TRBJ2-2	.	CSARDPGPEGELFF	TGCAGTGCTAGAGATCCGGGGCCTGAGGGGGAGCTGTTTTTT